Listed here are 11 T cell receptor beta chains from one sample, sequenced in a study of Tregs in tolerant kidney transplant recipients. Assay used: immunoSEQ multiplex PCR; TCRdb lists only in-frame clones, some missing. The sample contains some 55,000 clones, around four fifths of which appear only once. Sequenced input: CD4+ T cells from blood. The origin of the receptors is a human donor in good health.

This chain joins TRBV7-6 and TRBJ2-3; possibly TRBD2 for D (5 bases). Between the trimmed V and J ends, which lost 4 bases and 2 bases, there was a span of 16 bases. This CDR3 comprises 16 residues. In germline, CDR1 is SGHVS, CDR2 FNYEAQ. CDR3 coding DNA: TGTGCCAGCAGCTACAGACTATTGCACGACACAGATACGCAGTATTTT. It translates to CASSYRLLHDTDTQYF.

About this clone: Mismatch with germline at one junction end may stem from a read error. The chain carries TRBV5-1 and TRBJ2-5; 11 positions agree with TRBD2. From germline, CDR1 is SGHRS and CDR2 YFSETQ. The CDR3 is 14 residues long. This CDR3 reads CVSGTSGPGETQYF. CDR3 nucleotide sequence: TGCGTCAGCGGGACTAGCGGTCCCGGGGAGACCCAGTACTTC.

This chain uses TRBV27 with TRBJ1-1; no clear D. This CDR3 spans 14 amino acids. Germline V gives CDR1 MNHEY, CDR2 SMNVEV (reference sequence). V was pared by 2 bases and J by 0 bases, with 7 bases between. CDR3 sequence (DNA): TGTGCCAGCAGTTTACAGCCTATGAACACTGAAGCTTTCTTT. Translated: CASSLQPMNTEAFF.

The chain combines TRBV30 with TRBJ1-4, with D unclear. V lost 2 bases to trimming and J lost 10 bases, with 17 bases between them. The CDR3 extends over 14 amino acids. CDR1 and CDR2 (germline): GTSNPN, SVGIG (reference sequence). The CDR3 DNA reads as TGTGCCTGGAGTCGGACGGCATTTATAGGAAAACTGTTTTTT. Protein: CAWSRTAFIGKLFF.

V gene TRBV30 combines with J gene TRBJ2-1, with a possible D match to TRBD1 (5 bases). From germline, CDR1 is GTSNPN and CDR2 SVGIG (reference sequence). The CDR3 is 14 amino acids. V was trimmed by 5 bases and J by 7 bases, leaving 18 bases between them. CDR3 coding DNA: TGTGCCTGGGGCGACAGCCACCTCGGAAATGAGCAGTTCTTC. Amino acid sequence: CAWGDSHLGNEQFF.

This clone was counted between two and nine times. The chain recombines TRBV30 with TRBJ2-3, with 7 bases lining up with TRBD2. Germline V gene lookup returns CDR1 GTSNPN and CDR2 SVGIG (reference sequence). Trimming took 2 bases from V and 5 from J; bases not matched to a gene: 13. The CDR3 is 16 residues long. This chain's CDR3 is CAWSLRGSGPRDTQYF. In DNA, the CDR3 is TGTGCCTGGAGTCTACGGGGTAGCGGGCCTAGAGATACGCAGTATTTT.

This clone was seen once. The chain couples TRBV12-5 to TRBJ2-3, with 7 positions matching TRBD2. The CDR3 totals 15 residues. CDR1 and CDR2 (germline): LGHNT, FRNRAP. The V segment lost 5 bases and the J segment 0 bases; nucleotides outside the gene matches: 5. The CDR3, as DNA: TGTGCTAGTGGTCCTGCGGGGGTGAGCACAGATACGCAGTATTTT. This translates into CASGPAGVSTDTQYF.

The gene calls are TRBV18 and TRBJ1-3, with D possibly matching TRBD1 (6 bases). The V and J ends lost 3 bases and 0 bases respectively, with 12 bases between them. The length of the CDR3 is 16 residues. Germline V gives CDR1 KGHSH, CDR2 LQKENI. The CDR3 nucleotides are TGTGCCAGCTCACCCCGGACAGCTACCTCTGGAAACACCATATATTTT. As protein: CASSPRTATSGNTIYF.

This clone was counted at least ten times. A read error may produce the germline difference seen at one junction end. The chain recombines TRBV10-3 with TRBJ1-1; D gene ambiguous. CDR3 length: 15 residues. Germline V CDR1 and CDR2: ENHRY, SYGVKD. As DNA, the CDR3 is TGTGCCATCAGCGAGTGGGGAACTGGGAGCACTGAAGCTTTCTTT. Its translation: CAISEWGTGSTEAFF.

This clone was counted a few times. The chain has TRBV6-1 and TRBJ2-7; 9 positions agree with TRBD1. With V trimmed by 3 bases and J by 3 bases, 3 bases remained unmatched. CDR3 length: 14 amino acids. Germline V lookup: CDR1 MNHNS, CDR2 SASEGT. CDR3 sequence: CASSEGQGYYEQYF. The CDR3 DNA reads TGTGCCAGCAGTGAGGGACAGGGATACTACGAGCAGTACTTC.

This chain links TRBV9 with TRBJ2-5; 12 bases are shared with TRBD2. Looked up from germline, CDR1 is SGDLS and CDR2 is YYNGEE. The CDR3 sequence is 16 residues long. V dropped 2 bases and J dropped 5; count of bases not matched to a gene: 7. In DNA, the CDR3 is TGTGCCAGCAGCGTCTCTAGCGGGAGGGCCCGGGAGACCCAGTACTTC. It yields the protein CASSVSSGRARETQYF. The entire variable domain, with the rest obtained from reference TRBV9 and TRBJ2-5, is as follows: DSGVTQTPKHLITATGQRVTLRCSPRSGDLSVYWYQQSLDQGLQFLIQYYNGEERAKGNILERFSAQQFPDLHSELNLSSLELGDSALYFCASSVSSGRARETQYFGPGTRLLVL.